The 29 T cell receptor beta chains below come from one sample, sequenced in a study of cytomegalovirus exposure and HLA in healthy donors. 13 Jbeta primers and 60 Vbeta primers were used for the PCR. Using immunoSEQ multiplex PCR, the repertoire was profiled, and TCRdb retains in-frame clones only, with some absent. The sample includes 100,000 to 150,000 clones, approximately 78% of them seen just once. The sequencing sample was made of PBMCs. These receptors were obtained from a woman in her 30s in good health and CMV-seronegative.

The chain couples TRBV6-5 to TRBJ2-1, with TRBD1 as a possible D gene (6 bases). Trimming removed 6 bases from V and 8 bases from J, with 14 bases in between. Germline-derived CDR1 and CDR2 are MNHEY and SVGAGI. The CDR3 runs 13 residues. CDR3 region: CASRETGIHEQFF. The DNA of the CDR3 is TGTGCCAGCAGGGAAACAGGGATCCATGAGCAGTTCTTC.

The chain has TRBV7-2 and TRBJ1-5, with a tentative D call TRBD1 (6 bases). Germline V gene lookup returns CDR1 SGHTA and CDR2 FQGNSA. This CDR3 is built from 16 residues. V gave up 2 bases and J gave up 7 bases, with 18 bases separating them. The CDR3 loop is CASSLRGHYSGQPQHF. CDR3 in DNA: TGTGCCAGCAGCTTAAGGGGACACTATAGCGGGCAGCCCCAGCATTTT.

This chain uses TRBV29-1 with TRBJ2-5; D uncertain. The CDR3 has 11 residues. V dropped 5 bases and J dropped 5 bases, with 9 bases sitting between them. Germline V CDR1 and CDR2: SQVTM, ANQGSEA. CDR3 region: CSVLNGETQYF. The DNA of the CDR3 is TGCAGCGTTTTGAACGGGGAGACCCAGTACTTC.

This chain links TRBV30 with TRBJ1-5; the D is unclear. V shed 0 bases and J shed 4 bases, with 10 bases lying between them. This CDR3 has 14 amino acids. Germline CDR1 is GTSNPN and CDR2 is SVGIG (reference sequence). The DNA for the CDR3 is TGTGCCTGGAGTGTATTGGCCAAAAATCAGCCCCAGCATTTT. Its protein is CAWSVLAKNQPQHF.

This chain links TRBV5-1 with TRBJ2-5; 11 bases match TRBD1. From germline, CDR1 is SGHRS and CDR2 YFSETQ. The CDR3 contains 15 residues. With V trimmed by 4 bases and J by 12 bases, 14 bases remained unmatched. This CDR3 is CASSGTGTGGPAEYF. For the CDR3, the DNA is TGCGCCAGCAGCGGCACCGGGACAGGGGGTCCAGCTGAGTACTTC. Filled out from reference TRBV5-1 and TRBJ2-5, the complete variable domain reads KAGVTQTPRYLIKTRGQQVTLSCSPISGHRSVSWYQQTPGQGLQFLFEYFSETQRNKGNFPGRFSGRQFSNSRSEMNVSTLELGDSALYLCASSGTGTGGPAEYFGPGTRLLVL.

This chain links TRBV25-1 with TRBJ1-5, with 7 positions matching TRBD1. The trim removed 6 bases at V and 6 bases at J, leaving 8 bases unmatched. CDR1 is MGHDK, CDR2 SYGVNS, per germline. The length of the CDR3 is 14 residues. CDR3 bases: TGTGCCAGCAGGACAGGGAGTAGCGTTCAGCCCCAGCATTTT. Amino acid sequence: CASRTGSSVQPQHF.

A note on this clone: One end of the junction does not line up with germline, which may come from a read error. The DNA of the CDR3 is TGTTCCAGCACCTTCATAGGGGGCTATGGCTACACCTTC. Protein sequence: CSSTFIGGYGYTF. The chain carries TRBV7-9 and TRBJ1-2, with D maybe TRBD1 (6 bases). Germline assignment: CDR1 SEHNR and CDR2 FQNEAQ (reference sequence). This CDR3 region has 13 residues.

The V and J genes are TRBV29-1 and TRBJ2-7; D ambiguous. Trimming took 1 base from V and 2 from J, leaving 6 bases between them. In germline, CDR1 is SQVTM, CDR2 ANQGSEA. This CDR3 spans 12 amino acids. The CDR3 DNA reads TGCAGCGTTGAAGTTCGTACCTACGAGCAGTACTTC. Translation gives CSVEVRTYEQYF.

This rearrangement joins TRBV5-1 to TRBJ1-4, with a tentative D call TRBD1 (6 bases). This CDR3 has 14 amino acids. Germline values: CDR1 SGHRS, CDR2 YFSETQ. V was pared by 4 bases and J by 7 bases, with 14 bases between. The CDR3 loop reads CASSPGHSAEKLFF. DNA of the CDR3: TGCGCCAGCAGCCCGGGACACAGTGCTGAAAAACTGTTTTTT.

There are a few counts of this clone. V gene TRBV19 combines with J gene TRBJ2-7, with D maybe TRBD2 (6 bases). This CDR3 contains 15 residues. Trimming took off 6 bases at V and 2 bases at J, with 17 bases between the two ends. Germline CDR1 reads LNHDA; CDR2 reads SQIVND (reference sequence). The CDR3 loop is CASSLGRPGAYEQYF. The CDR3 nucleotides read TGTGCCAGTAGCCTTGGAAGGCCGGGGGCCTACGAGCAGTACTTC.

This chain links TRBV7-9 with TRBJ2-7; TRBD2 is a possible D gene (6 bases). V shed 4 bases and J shed 2 bases, with 18 bases lying between them. Per germline, CDR1 SEHNR and CDR2 FQNEAQ (reference sequence). The CDR3 length is 16 residues. DNA for the CDR3: TGTGCCAGCAGCTCAGAGCGGGCGTGGCAGGCCTACGAGCAGTACTTC. It encodes CASSSERAWQAYEQYF.

V gene TRBV6-5 combines with J gene TRBJ1-2, with D maybe TRBD1 (6 bases). The germline V and J ends were trimmed by 6 bases and 4 bases, with 18 bases remaining between them. The CDR3 is 15 amino acids. Per the germline V gene, CDR1 is MNHEY and CDR2 is SVGAGI. CDR3 nucleotide sequence: TGTGCCAGCAGCCGGGGACAAGCCCACCTCTATGGCTACACCTTC. As protein: CASSRGQAHLYGYTF.

V and J are TRBV11-3 and TRBJ2-7; 8 bases fit TRBD1. The J segment lost 1 base and the V segment lost 8 bases, leaving 4 bases of the junction unmatched. This CDR3 has 13 amino acids. Germline V lookup: CDR1 SGHNT, CDR2 YENEEA. CDR3 DNA: TGTGCCAGCGTCGGACAGGGATCCTACGAGCAGTACTTC. Protein sequence: CASVGQGSYEQYF.

The chain links TRBV6-1 to TRBJ1-2; D is ambiguous. This CDR3 spans 14 amino acids. Trimming took off 4 bases at V and 1 base at J, with 10 bases between the two ends. Germline lookup yields CDR1 MNHNS and CDR2 SASEGT. The CDR3 region is CASSVGTNNYGYTF. The CDR3 DNA sequence: TGTGCCAGCAGTGTTGGCACCAATAACTATGGCTACACCTTC.

This clone was observed a single time. The V call is TRBV19, the J call TRBJ2-7, with 12 nucleotides matching TRBD2. V dropped 5 bases and J dropped 2; count of bases not matched to a gene: 7. This CDR3 has 16 amino acids. Germline V gives CDR1 LNHDA, CDR2 SQIVND (reference sequence). Here the CDR3 DNA reads TGTGCCAGTAGTCCTGGACTAGCGGGGACCACCTACGAGCAGTACTTC. It specifies CASSPGLAGTTYEQYF.

This chain joins TRBV29-1 and TRBJ1-2, with TRBD1 identical over 7 bases. This CDR3 has 17 amino acids. After removal of 0 bases from V and 7 bases from J, the junction contained 17 bases not matched to a gene. Germline values: CDR1 SQVTM, CDR2 ANQGSEA. The CDR3 protein is CSVEEMGVDRRGGGYTF. DNA for the CDR3: TGCAGCGTTGAAGAGATGGGGGTGGACAGGAGGGGTGGTGGCTACACCTTC.

The chain combines TRBV9 with TRBJ2-7; 10 bases agree with TRBD1. This CDR3 has 15 residues. V dropped 0 bases and J dropped 7; count of bases not matched to a gene: 7. CDR1 SGDLS and CDR2 YYNGEE come from the germline V gene. Here the CDR3 DNA reads TGTGCCAGCAGCGTAGACGACAGGGGGCGTAAAGAGCAGTACTTC. It encodes CASSVDDRGRKEQYF.

The CDR3 coding sequence is TGCGCCAGCCACTCCGAGACTAGCGGGAAAGAGACCCAGTACTTC. The encoded protein is CASHSETSGKETQYF. The rearrangement uses TRBV5-1 and TRBJ2-5; 11 bases are shared with TRBD2. This CDR3 spans 15 amino acids. V dropped 7 bases and J dropped 3; count of bases not matched to a gene: 8. Germline V gives CDR1 SGHRS, CDR2 YFSETQ.

This clone was recorded once. The rearrangement uses TRBV30 and TRBJ1-3, with TRBD1 as a possible D gene (6 bases). This CDR3 has 16 residues. Germline loops: CDR1 GTSNPN, CDR2 SVGIG (reference sequence). Trimming pared 0 bases from V and 2 bases from J, leaving 14 bases between. The CDR3 DNA follows: TGTGCCTGGAGTGTACAGGGCACAAACCCTGGAAACACCATATATTTT. Translated: CAWSVQGTNPGNTIYF.

The chain couples TRBV11-2 to TRBJ1-3; possibly TRBD1 for D (6 bases). Per the germline V gene, CDR1 is SGHAT and CDR2 is FQNNGV. Between the trimmed V and J ends, which lost 5 bases and 0 bases, there was a span of 20 bases. CDR3 length equals 18 residues. The CDR3 nucleotides are TGTGCCAGCAGCCACTCCGCCCGACAGGTGCTCTCTGGAAACACCATATATTTT. Protein product: CASSHSARQVLSGNTIYF. Looking up the rest from reference TRBV11-2 and TRBJ1-3 gives the full variable domain: EAGVAQSPRYKIIEKRQSVAFWCNPISGHATLYWYQQILGQGPKLLIQFQNNGVVDDSQLPKDRFSAERLKGVDSTLKIQPAKLEDSAVYLCASSHSARQVLSGNTIYFGEGSWLTVV.

The DNA of the CDR3 is TGTGCCTTTGTTCGGGGAGGACTTAACAATGAGCAGTTCTTC. It translates to CAFVRGGLNNEQFF. The chain carries TRBV30 and TRBJ2-1; tentative D call: TRBD2 (6 bases). V was cut by 7 bases and J by 5 bases, with 18 bases left in between. The CDR3 has 14 residues. Germline CDR1 reads GTSNPN; CDR2 reads SVGIG (reference sequence).

V usage is TRBV15 and J usage is TRBJ2-5, with 7 bases aligning to TRBD2. Looked up from germline, CDR1 is LNHNV and CDR2 is YYDKDF (reference sequence). V was pared by 3 bases and J by 4 bases, with 8 bases of the junction left unmatched. The CDR3 loop spans 15 amino acids. The CDR3 loop is CATSRVGGTGETQYF. The CDR3 DNA reads as TGTGCCACCAGCAGGGTGGGGGGGACCGGAGAGACCCAGTACTTC. The variable domain in full, completed from reference TRBV15 and TRBJ2-5, reads DAMVIQNPRYQVTQFGKPVTLSCSQTLNHNVMYWYQQKSSQAPKLLFHYYDKDFNNEADTPDNFQSRRPNTSFCFLDIRSPGLGDTAMYLCATSRVGGTGETQYFGPGTRLLVL.

The DNA of the CDR3 is TGTGCCAGCAGTTACCGTGGGGGCTGGGACGAGCAGTACTTC. Its translation is CASSYRGGWDEQYF. The chain uses TRBV6-5 and TRBJ2-7, with D tentatively TRBD1 (6 bases). Germline V CDR1 and CDR2: MNHEY, SVGAGI. This CDR3 region has 14 residues. V was shortened by 2 bases and J by 5 bases, with 13 bases between the two germline ends.

The V gene is TRBV30, the J gene TRBJ1-2; D perhaps matches TRBD1 (6 bases). V lost 2 bases and J lost 5, with 15 bases in between. The CDR3 spans 14 residues. Germline V CDR1 and CDR2: GTSNPN, SVGIG (reference sequence). The DNA for the CDR3 is TGTGCCTGGAGTACCGGACAGCCAGGTTATGGCTACACCTTC. Its protein product is CAWSTGQPGYGYTF.

This chain uses TRBV19 with TRBJ1-2, with unresolved D. Germline loops: CDR1 LNHDA, CDR2 SQIVND (reference sequence). The CDR3 contains 14 residues. V was cut by 7 bases and J by 4 bases, with 16 bases left in between. CDR3 sequence (DNA): TGTGCCAGTACCGATGGAGGGTGGGGCTATGGCTACACCTTC. This sequence encodes CASTDGGWGYGYTF.

The chain is built from TRBV25-1 and TRBJ1-2; 10 bases agree with TRBD1. J lost 5 bases, V lost 4 bases, and 4 bases had no gene match. Germline CDR1 is MGHDK and CDR2 is SYGVNS. The CDR3 spans 14 residues. The CDR3 sequence: CASSGDRGRYGYTF. As DNA, the CDR3 is TGTGCCAGCAGTGGGGACAGGGGCCGATATGGCTACACCTTC.

The J gene is TRBJ2-1, the V gene TRBV6-5; 14 bases map to TRBD2. There are 15 residues in the CDR3. With V trimmed by 6 bases and J by 8 bases, 6 bases remained unmatched. CDR1 and CDR2 (germline): MNHEY, SVGAGI. CDR3 protein: CASSPGTSGSDEQFF. In DNA, the CDR3 is TGTGCCAGCAGCCCCGGGACTAGCGGGAGCGATGAGCAGTTCTTC.

The chain couples TRBV11-3 to TRBJ2-3; 7 nucleotides align to TRBD2. Germline V gene lookup returns CDR1 SGHNT and CDR2 YENEEA. CDR3 length equals 18 residues. After removal of 1 base from V and 0 bases from J, the junction contained 10 bases not matched to a gene. CDR3 DNA sequence: TGTGCCAGCAGCTTAGGAATATTGCGGGAGTGGAGCACAGATACGCAGTATTTT. This gives the protein CASSLGILREWSTDTQYF.

This chain links TRBV11-2 with TRBJ2-3, with 13 bases matching TRBD2. The CDR3 extends over 18 amino acids. J was trimmed by 6 bases and V by 3 bases; bases with no gene match: 12. The germline gives CDR1 SGHAT, CDR2 FQNNGV. CDR3 DNA sequence: TGTGCCAGCAGCTTTTGGGGACTAGCGGGATCCCCCCCGGATACGCAGTATTTT. Encoded protein: CASSFWGLAGSPPDTQYF.